Presented here are 23 T cell receptor beta chains from one specimen sequenced in a study of identical twins. One entry per CDR3 protein results from TCRdb running MiXCR on the 5' RACE reads. The data hold 250,000 or so distinct CDR3 sequences, with about 8% observed a single time. A further study also used this sample, focusing on yellow fever vaccine responses in identical twins.

Sequenced: CD8+ T cells sorted from blood. These receptors all stem from a woman aged 18-29 years in good health.

This sequence joins TRBV10-2 and TRBJ2-3, with TRBD2 as a possible D gene (6 bases). CDR1 and CDR2 (germline): WSHSY, SAAADI. The V end lost 3 bases, the J end lost 3 bases, and 19 bases lay between the germline ends. The CDR3 runs 17 residues. In nucleotides, the CDR3 is TGCGCCAGCAGTGATGTGCGGGATCCCCTGGGGACAGATACGCAGTATTTT. It codes for CASSDVRDPLGTDTQYF.

This clonotype was observed many times. The rearrangement joins TRBV29-1 to TRBJ2-3, with D possibly being TRBD1 or TRBD2 (5 bases each). In germline, CDR1 is SQVTM, CDR2 ANQGSEA. Trimming took 6 bases from V and 0 from J, leaving 10 bases between them. This CDR3 contains 13 residues. CDR3 loop: CSVGTASTDTQYF. In nucleotides, the CDR3 is TGCAGCGTGGGGACGGCGAGCACAGATACGCAGTATTTT.

This clonotype was recorded a few times. The chain carries TRBV6-1 and TRBJ2-7; D is unclear. V gave up 3 bases and J gave up 3 bases, with 9 bases separating them. Germline assignment: CDR1 MNHNS and CDR2 SASEGT. This CDR3 is built from 13 residues. CDR3 amino acids: CASSENPSYEQYF. CDR3 coding DNA: TGTGCCAGCAGTGAGAATCCGAGCTACGAGCAGTACTTC.

This chain's CDR3 is CASSDPSLGTSGRGYNEQFF. In nucleotides, the CDR3 is TGTGCCAGCAGTGACCCCTCCCTGGGGACTAGCGGGAGGGGGTACAATGAGCAGTTCTTC. The V gene is TRBV25-1, the J gene TRBJ2-1; 16 nucleotides match TRBD2. J gave up 4 bases and V 3 bases, and 12 bases lay outside the gene matches. The germline CDR1 and CDR2 sequences are MGHDK and SYGVNS. This CDR3 contains 20 residues.

This clonotype was recorded a few times. The chain links TRBV4-3 to TRBJ1-5; 11 nucleotides match TRBD1. The CDR3 is 19 amino acids. Germline V CDR1 and CDR2: LGHNA, YSLEER. The V segment lost 3 bases and the J segment 2 bases; nucleotides outside the gene matches: 12. CDR3 coding DNA: TGCGCCAGCAGCCAGCCCCGGACAGGGGGCAAAGAGGGCAATCAGCCCCAGCATTTT. Its protein is CASSQPRTGGKEGNQPQHF.

The CDR3 sequence: CASSVGGGATDTQYF. The CDR3 DNA sequence: TGTGCCAGCAGCGTAGGCGGGGGGGCCACAGATACGCAGTATTTT. The chain recombines TRBV9 with TRBJ2-3; 9 nucleotides align to TRBD2. Per the germline V gene, CDR1 is SGDLS and CDR2 is YYNGEE. This CDR3 spans 15 amino acids. After removal of 0 bases from V and 2 bases from J, the junction contained 1 base not matched to a gene. Full variable domain (rest looked up from reference TRBV9 and TRBJ2-3): DSGVTQTPKHLITATGQRVTLRCSPRSGDLSVYWYQQSLDQGLQFLIQYYNGEERAKGNILERFSAQQFPDLHSELNLSSLELGDSALYFCASSVGGGATDTQYFGPGTRLTVL.

This clonotype appeared a few times. Germline and junction disagree at one end, which may indicate a read error. The chain links TRBV6-1 to TRBJ1-1, with 10 bases lining up with TRBD1. This CDR3 region has 15 residues. Per the germline V gene, CDR1 is MNHNS and CDR2 is SASEGT. The CDR3 spells CASREGQGVNTEAFF. In DNA form, the CDR3 reads TGTGCCAGCAGGGAAGGACAGGGGGTGAACACTGAAGCTTTCTTT.

This clonotype has just a few counts. V gene TRBV4-3 combines with J gene TRBJ2-3, with 14 bases that match TRBD2. The germline V gene has CDR1 LGHNA and CDR2 YSLEER. The CDR3 totals 16 residues. With V trimmed by 0 bases and J by 10 bases, 6 bases remained unmatched. The CDR3 loop is CASSQDGTSGRNPQYF. DNA of the CDR3: TGCGCCAGCAGCCAAGATGGGACTAGCGGGAGAAACCCGCAGTATTTT.

This clonotype was counted only a few times. The chain couples TRBV20-1 to TRBJ2-7, with D maybe TRBD1 (5 bases). Germline V CDR1 and CDR2: DFQATT, SNEGSKA (reference sequence). V shed 6 bases and J shed 5 bases, with 14 bases lying between them. The CDR3 is made up of 12 amino acids. The chain's CDR3 is CSAIRAENEQYF. CDR3 in DNA: TGCAGTGCAATCAGGGCGGAAAACGAGCAGTACTTC.

This clonotype showed up just a few times. The chain couples TRBV15 to TRBJ2-3, with D maybe TRBD1 (6 bases). Trimming shortened V by 0 bases and J by 0 bases, and 13 bases separated the two germline ends. CDR1 LNHNV and CDR2 YYDKDF come from the germline V gene (reference sequence). CDR3 length: 17 amino acids. In DNA form, the CDR3 reads TGTGCCACCAGCAGAGATCTAGGACAGACAAGCACAGATACGCAGTATTTT. Translation: CATSRDLGQTSTDTQYF.

This clonotype came up many times. This chain connects TRBV12-3 or TRBV12-4 to TRBJ2-7, with 9 bases identical to TRBD1. Unmatched junction bases numbered 9, after V lost 3 bases and J lost 6 bases. The CDR3 runs 15 residues. CDR3 nucleotide sequence: TGTGCCAGCAGTTTGTACCGGGACAGGGTTCCCGAGCAGTACTTC. Its translation is CASSLYRDRVPEQYF.

The V and J genes are TRBV6-2 or TRBV6-3 and TRBJ2-7, with 8 bases aligning to TRBD2. There are 15 residues in the CDR3. V gave up 0 bases and J gave up 3 bases; unmatched junction bases: 4. Germline V gene sequence: CDR1 MNHEY, CDR2 SVGEGT. CDR3 in DNA: TGTGCCAGCAGTTACTCGCGGGAGGCCGGCTACGAGCAGTACTTC. Its protein is CASSYSREAGYEQYF.

This clonotype has just a few counts. The chain employs TRBV20-1 and TRBJ1-2, with D tentatively TRBD1 (6 bases). The CDR3 runs 13 residues. Trimming cost V 5 bases and J 3 bases, with 13 bases left between them. Germline CDR1 is DFQATT and CDR2 is SNEGSKA (reference sequence). Here the CDR3 DNA reads TGCAGTGCTTACAGGACAGATGACTATGGCTACACCTTC. Encoded protein: CSAYRTDDYGYTF.

As regards this clonotype: Just one base apart from a much larger clone, this may be a read error. This chain joins TRBV29-1 and TRBJ2-5, with 8 positions matching TRBD2. The germline V gene encodes CDR1 SQVTM and CDR2 ANQGSEA. This CDR3 contains 14 residues. The CDR3, as DNA: TGCAGCCCTAGAGTAGCGGGGCCCCCCGCGACCCGGTACTTC. It yields the protein CSPRVAGPPATRYF.

This clonotype was seen only a few times. The gene calls are TRBV5-1 and TRBJ2-1; no clear D. CDR3 size: 15 residues. Between the trimmed V and J ends, which lost 1 base and 0 bases, there was a span of 8 bases. The germline V gene encodes CDR1 SGHRS and CDR2 YFSETQ. CDR3 DNA sequence: TGCGCCAGCAGCTTGATTCCGGCCTCCTACAATGAGCAGTTCTTC. As protein: CASSLIPASYNEQFF.

This clonotype was detected a few times. J is TRBJ2-2 and V is TRBV12-5; 9 nucleotides line up with TRBD1. The CDR3 runs 18 residues. V lost 2 bases and J lost 1; bases outside the gene matches: 8. CDR1 is LGHNT, CDR2 FRNRAP, per germline. Here the CDR3 DNA reads TGTGCTAGTGGTTTGTGGGACAGGGATCCCATGAACACCGGGGAGCTGTTTTTT. It translates to CASGLWDRDPMNTGELFF.

Ten or more counts support this clonotype. The V and J genes are TRBV29-1 and TRBJ2-3; TRBD1 matches 8 bases. Trimming removed 4 bases from V and 5 bases from J; junction bases left unmatched: 5. This CDR3 spans 13 amino acids. Germline CDR1 reads SQVTM; CDR2 reads ANQGSEA. CDR3 nucleotides: TGCAGCGTTGTGCAGGGGGCCTTAGATACGCAGTATTTT. Its translation is CSVVQGALDTQYF.

This chain links TRBV29-1 with TRBJ2-1, with 7 bases identical to TRBD1. The germline V gene encodes CDR1 SQVTM and CDR2 ANQGSEA. The CDR3 sequence is 15 residues long. Trimming removed 4 bases from V and 4 bases from J; junction bases left unmatched: 10. CDR3 in amino acids: CSVVLQGPNYNEQFF. In DNA form, the CDR3 reads TGCAGCGTTGTTCTACAGGGGCCAAATTACAATGAGCAGTTCTTC.

This clonotype was seen many times. V gene TRBV5-1 combines with J gene TRBJ2-1; 12 bases are shared with TRBD2. V shed 5 bases and J 8 bases; nucleotides not matched to a gene: 8. The CDR3 contains 15 residues. Germline assignment: CDR1 SGHRS and CDR2 YFSETQ. CDR3 coding DNA: TGCGCCAGCAGGTTGACTAGCGGGAGTCGGGATGAGCAGTTCTTC. It codes for CASRLTSGSRDEQFF.

This clonotype appeared a few times. V is TRBV6-5 and J is TRBJ2-1, with 10 bases fitting TRBD2. The germline V gene has CDR1 MNHEY and CDR2 SVGAGI. The CDR3 consists of 19 residues. V lost 2 bases, J lost 8 bases, and 18 bases stayed unmatched. Here the CDR3 DNA reads TGTGCCAGCAGTTACGGCGCTTACCCAGCAAAGCGGGAGGGGCATGAGCAGTTCTTC. This translates into CASSYGAYPAKREGHEQFF.

Details on this clonotype: The CDR3 end shows no conserved phenylalanine or tryptophan, and so a read error is likely. This rearrangement joins TRBV7-2 to TRBJ2-7; tentatively, D is TRBD2 (5 bases). The CDR3 runs 15 residues. In germline, CDR1 is SGHTA, CDR2 FQGNSA. Trimming stripped 5 bases from V and 4 bases from J, with 18 bases between. The CDR3 nucleotides are TGTGCCAGCAGCCCCGGCCTCGAGGGTCGGTACGAGCAGTACTCC. It codes for CASSPGLEGRYEQYS.

This clonotype has only a few counts. V is TRBV5-5 and J is TRBJ2-1; 12 positions match TRBD2. In germline, CDR1 is SGHKS, CDR2 YYEKEE (reference sequence). Trimming took 3 bases from V and 12 from J; bases not matched to a gene: 4. This CDR3 is built from 13 residues. The CDR3 nucleotides are TGTGCCAGCAGCTCCCCGGGACTAGCGGGGCAGTTCTTC. Translation gives CASSSPGLAGQFF.

This chain joins TRBV6-2 or TRBV6-3 and TRBJ2-3; D remains ambiguous. The CDR3 covers 14 residues. From germline, CDR1 is MNHEY and CDR2 SVGEGT. V was clipped by 4 bases and J by 0 bases, with 8 bases between them. The CDR3 coding sequence is TGTGCCAGCAGTTTCCCCTCAAGCACAGATACGCAGTATTTT. This codes for CASSFPSSTDTQYF.